The 32 T cell receptor beta chains presented below share a single source sample, sequenced in a study of T-cell reconstitution after alpha-beta-depleted transplantation in children. Unique molecular identifiers were used to barcode this TCRbeta library. TCRdb reprocessed the PCR reads via MiXCR and lists one record per CDR3 protein. The table includes roughly 670,000 distinct CDR3 sequences, less than 15% detected once. Sequenced here: PBMCs, sampled before TCRalphabeta/CD19-depleted stem cell transplant. Receptors were obtained from a girl aged 2-10 years with congenital amegakaryocytic thrombocytopenia, due to receive a stem cell transplant.

This clonotype has more than one count but fewer than ten. The J gene is TRBJ2-7, the V gene TRBV11-2, with 12 nucleotides matching TRBD2. Trimming removed 7 bases from V and 2 bases from J; junction bases left unmatched: 3. Germline assignment: CDR1 SGHAT and CDR2 FQNNGV. This CDR3 has 14 residues. CDR3 sequence reads: CASNRLAGAYEQYF. For the CDR3, the DNA is TGTGCCAGCAACCGACTAGCGGGAGCCTACGAGCAGTACTTC.

This clonotype turned up a few times. This chain joins TRBV4-1 and TRBJ2-5, with D unclear. Trimming cost V 1 base and J 5 bases, with 8 bases left between them. Looked up from germline, CDR1 is MGHRA and CDR2 is YSYEKL. This CDR3 has 13 residues. The CDR3 coding sequence is TGCGCCAGCAGCCAAGGTCCGTGGGAGACCCAGTACTTC. Encoded protein: CASSQGPWETQYF.

This clonotype was recorded at least ten times. The rearrangement links TRBV20-1 to TRBJ1-5; the D is unclear. The germline V gene encodes CDR1 DFQATT and CDR2 SNEGSKA (reference sequence). The V end was cut by 3 bases, the J end by 4 bases, with 4 bases between. The CDR3 has 11 residues. CDR3 sequence reads: CSARSNQPQHF. CDR3 nucleotides: TGCAGTGCTAGGTCTAATCAGCCCCAGCATTTT.

This clonotype was observed a few times. The chain is built from TRBV20-1 and TRBJ1-1, with D possibly matching TRBD1 (5 bases). The CDR3 is 15 amino acids. V was trimmed by 3 bases and J by 1 base, leaving 15 bases between them. Germline V gene data show CDR1 as DFQATT and CDR2 as SNEGSKA (reference sequence). The CDR3 sequence: CSASSQGWGNTEAFF. Written as DNA, the CDR3 is TGCAGTGCTAGCTCCCAGGGCTGGGGGAACACTGAAGCTTTCTTT.

This clonotype was counted at least ten times. The V gene is TRBV11-2, the J gene TRBJ2-7; maybe TRBD1 (6 bases). The V end was cut by 1 base, the J end by 10 bases, with 8 bases between. Germline-derived CDR1 and CDR2 are SGHAT and FQNNGV. This CDR3 comprises 11 residues. This CDR3 is CASSLVGQQYF. The CDR3 DNA is TGTGCCAGCAGCTTAGTGGGACAACAGTACTTC.

This rearrangement joins TRBV28 to TRBJ2-3, with D unclear. Germline V gives CDR1 MDHEN, CDR2 SYDVKM. This CDR3 comprises 15 residues. With 6 bases removed from V and 1 base from J, the gap between germline ends came to 14 bases. The CDR3 region has the DNA TGTGCCAGCAGGGTCCGGAGTGTCCGCACAGATACGCAGTATTTT. It codes for CASRVRSVRTDTQYF.

This clonotype was seen a handful of times. This chain links TRBV5-1 with TRBJ2-7; either TRBD1 or TRBD2 may fit D (6 bases each). Germline V gives CDR1 SGHRS, CDR2 YFSETQ. V gave up 4 bases and J gave up 2 bases, with 16 bases separating them. The CDR3 extends over 15 amino acids. CDR3 region: CASSHSEGGTYEQYF. CDR3 bases: TGCGCCAGCAGCCACTCGGAAGGGGGGACCTACGAGCAGTACTTC.

At least ten counts were recorded for this clonotype. The chain joins TRBV7-8 to TRBJ2-1; D not certain. CDR1 is SGHVS and CDR2 is FQNEAQ in the germline V gene. The CDR3 runs to 14 residues. V was cut by 2 bases and J by 9 bases, with 14 bases left in between. The CDR3 bases are TGTGCCAGCAGCTTATCCCCTAAGCTGACTGAGCAGTTCTTC. It is translated as CASSLSPKLTEQFF.

The chain couples TRBV11-2 to TRBJ2-1, with D maybe TRBD2 (6 bases). Germline V lookup: CDR1 SGHAT, CDR2 FQNNGV. This CDR3 is 14 amino acids long. V gave up 6 bases and J gave up 9 bases, with 18 bases separating them. CDR3: CASRSGLKSPEQFF. CDR3 sequence (DNA): TGTGCCAGCAGGTCGGGACTTAAATCCCCTGAGCAGTTCTTC.

This clonotype was counted at least ten times. This sequence joins TRBV9 and TRBJ2-7, with 8 bases lining up with TRBD1. V shed 5 bases, J shed 5 bases, and the junction held 9 bases outside the gene matches. CDR3 length equals 14 residues. The germline V gene encodes CDR1 SGDLS and CDR2 YYNGEE. The CDR3 region has the DNA TGTGCCAGCAGTGCCACCTCAGGGGGCGACGAGCAGTACTTC. As protein: CASSATSGGDEQYF.

This clonotype showed up many times. The rearrangement links TRBV5-1 to TRBJ2-2; D unclear. The germline V gene has CDR1 SGHRS and CDR2 YFSETQ. The V and J ends lost 0 bases and 4 bases respectively, with 13 bases between them. The CDR3 is 16 residues long. CDR3 amino acids: CASSLGTGLPTGELFF. CDR3 sequence (DNA): TGCGCCAGCAGCTTGGGCACGGGTTTACCCACCGGGGAGCTGTTTTTT.

J is TRBJ2-5 and V is TRBV11-2, with D possibly called TRBD1 or TRBD2 (5 bases each). Germline CDR1 reads SGHAT; CDR2 reads FQNNGV. CDR3 length: 14 amino acids. V lost 2 bases and J lost 5, with 12 bases in between. CDR3 sequence (DNA): TGTGCCAGCAGCTTACGAGGGACCAGGGAGACCCAGTACTTC. Translated: CASSLRGTRETQYF.

In this sample, this clonotype turned up many times. The rearrangement joins TRBV4-1 to TRBJ2-5, with TRBD1 as a possible D gene (5 bases). CDR1 and CDR2 from the germline V gene are MGHRA and YSYEKL. The CDR3 spans 20 residues. Trimming stripped 4 bases from V and 4 bases from J, with 31 bases between. CDR3 coding DNA: TGCGCCAGCAGCCCTCATCGGCTCCGCCAGGGCGATGGGTGGGGAGAGACCCAGTACTTC. This encodes CASSPHRLRQGDGWGETQYF.

Ten or more counts support this clonotype. The junction and the germline gene differ at one end; a read error may be behind it. V usage is TRBV5-1 and J usage is TRBJ2-5, with TRBD2 matching over 10 bases. Germline-derived CDR1 and CDR2 are SGHRS and YFSETQ. The CDR3 is 14 amino acids. CDR3 bases: TGTGCCAGCAGTAGGACTAGCGGCCAAGAGACCCAGTACTTC. It encodes CASSRTSGQETQYF.

This clonotype appeared a few times. The chain uses TRBV12-3 or TRBV12-4 and TRBJ1-2; D is undetermined. The CDR3 is 14 amino acids. Trimming pared 6 bases from V and 8 bases from J, leaving 19 bases between. CDR3 sequence: CASSPLGEQRGYTF. Here the CDR3 DNA reads TGTGCCAGCAGCCCTCTCGGGGAGCAGAGGGGCTACACCTTC.

This clonotype was counted ten times or more. This chain uses TRBV12-3 or TRBV12-4 with TRBJ1-4; unclear D gene. There are 14 residues in the CDR3. The V and J ends lost 7 bases and 3 bases respectively, with 12 bases between them. In DNA, the CDR3 is TGTGCCAGCACTAACGGTTTATCTAATGAAAAACTGTTTTTT. This codes for CASTNGLSNEKLFF.

This clonotype was observed a handful of times. The chain recombines TRBV27 with TRBJ1-1, with unresolved D. Germline assignment: CDR1 MNHEY and CDR2 SMNVEV (reference sequence). V was clipped by 0 bases and J by 10 bases, with 15 bases between them. This CDR3 is built from 14 residues. The CDR3 loop is CASSLSPFGEAAFF. CDR3 nucleotides: TGTGCCAGCAGTTTATCGCCCTTTGGGGAGGCAGCTTTCTTT.

The sample holds one count of this clonotype. In this CDR3 the conserved last residue, phenylalanine or tryptophan, is missing, so a read error is likely. The chain combines TRBV2 with TRBJ2-7, with 10 nucleotides matching TRBD2. The CDR3 covers 13 residues. Germline V CDR1 and CDR2: SNHLY, FYNNEI. Trimming at V came to 4 bases and at J to 6 bases, leaving 3 bases not matched to a gene. The CDR3 DNA reads as TGTGCCAGCAGTGGACTAGCGGGTTCCGAGCAGTACTTG. Translated, it gives CASSGLAGSEQYL.

The V call is TRBV20-1, the J call TRBJ2-7; D unclear. The CDR3 totals 17 residues. Looked up from germline, CDR1 is DFQATT and CDR2 is SNEGSKA (reference sequence). V dropped 3 bases and J dropped 4 bases, with 25 bases sitting between them. The CDR3 DNA follows: TGCAGTGCTAGCCCCCCCCTGCGGAGCCTCAGACAATACGAGCAGTACTTC. Protein sequence: CSASPPLRSLRQYEQYF.

This clonotype was recorded many times. The rearrangement links TRBV5-1 to TRBJ2-3, with 10 bases fitting TRBD2. Germline V gives CDR1 SGHRS, CDR2 YFSETQ. There are 15 residues in the CDR3. Trimming cost V 2 bases and J 2 bases; bases outside gene matches: 2. The CDR3 region has the DNA TGCGCCAGCAGCTTAGGACTAGCGGTCACAGATACGCAGTATTTT. Translating it yields CASSLGLAVTDTQYF.

This chain connects TRBV7-9 to TRBJ1-3; unclear D gene. CDR1 and CDR2 (germline): SEHNR, FQNEAQ (reference sequence). The CDR3 spans 15 residues. The V gene lost 8 bases and the J gene lost 0 bases, with 14 bases spanning the gap. CDR3 amino acids: CASGSTESSGNTIYF. The CDR3 DNA is TGTGCCAGCGGATCGACGGAATCCTCTGGAAACACCATATATTTT.

This clonotype has ten or more counts. Its ends do not fully match the called genes, so a read error is possible. This sequence joins TRBV12-3 or TRBV12-4 and TRBJ1-5; perhaps TRBD1 as D (6 bases). This CDR3 region has 14 residues. This chain's CDR3 is CASSLGGKNQPQHF. The CDR3 DNA reads as TGTGCCAGCAGCTTAGGGGGGAAGAATCAGCCCCAGCATTTT.

This clonotype was recorded many times. V is TRBV6-1 and J is TRBJ2-3, with 8 bases that match TRBD2. The CDR3 loop spans 18 amino acids. The J segment lost 4 bases and the V segment lost 2 bases, leaving 14 bases of the junction unmatched. CDR1 is MNHNS, CDR2 SASEGT, per germline. The CDR3 DNA follows: TGTGCCAGCAGTGAATTTAATCTTGGTAGCGGGACGTCAGATACGCAGTATTTT. It translates to CASSEFNLGSGTSDTQYF.

The chain employs TRBV7-8 and TRBJ2-5; D might be TRBD1 or TRBD2, each matching 5 bases. V lost 5 bases, J lost 2 bases, and 24 bases lay in between. The CDR3 sequence is 18 residues long. Germline loops: CDR1 SGHVS, CDR2 FQNEAQ. CDR3 bases: TGTGCCAGCAGCGACCTTGGAAGGGACGGCCGTTTACAAGAGACCCAGTACTTC. Its translation is CASSDLGRDGRLQETQYF. The full variable domain, completed using reference TRBV7-8 and TRBJ2-5, is GAGVSQSPRYKVAKRGQDVALRCDPISGHVSLFWYQQALGQGPEFLTYFQNEAQLDKSGLPSDRFFAERPEGSVSTLKIQRTQQEDSAVYLCASSDLGRDGRLQETQYFGPGTRLLVL.

This clonotype has ten or more counts. This chain uses TRBV6-1 with TRBJ1-6; the match to TRBD1 covers 8 bases. Germline values: CDR1 MNHNS, CDR2 SASEGT. CDR3 length equals 16 residues. V gave up 7 bases and J gave up 8 bases; unmatched junction bases: 13. In nucleotides, the CDR3 is TGTGCCAGCATCAAGGCGACAGGGGATCTTGATTCACCCCTCCACTTT. This codes for CASIKATGDLDSPLHF.

The rearrangement joins TRBV11-2 to TRBJ2-1; 11 bases map to TRBD2. The ends lost 4 bases at V and 8 bases at J; junction bases unmatched: 16. The CDR3 is 18 residues long. Germline loops: CDR1 SGHAT, CDR2 FQNNGV. This CDR3 is CASSSSGRTSGWVDEQFF. The CDR3 DNA is TGTGCCAGCAGCTCCTCTGGGAGGACTAGCGGGTGGGTCGATGAGCAGTTCTTC.

This clonotype was seen repeatedly, ten times or more. The chain combines TRBV5-1 with TRBJ2-7, with 10 bases lining up with TRBD2. CDR1 SGHRS and CDR2 YFSETQ come from the germline V gene. V lost 1 base to trimming and J lost 7 bases; unmatched junction nucleotides: 8. The CDR3 has 15 residues. The CDR3 nucleotides are TGCGCCAGCAGCTTGATGGCTAGCGGGGGACAGGAGCAGTACTTC. Its protein is CASSLMASGGQEQYF.

This clonotype appeared a few times. The chain links TRBV7-9 to TRBJ2-7; D call uncertain. V lost 5 bases and J 2 bases, leaving 10 bases between the germline ends. The CDR3 totals 13 residues. CDR1 and CDR2 (germline): SEHNR, FQNEAQ (reference sequence). CDR3 protein: CASSHNVAYEQYF. The CDR3, as DNA: TGTGCCAGCAGCCACAATGTGGCCTACGAGCAGTACTTC.

As to this clonotype: At one of its ends the junction is not consistent with the germline gene, which may arise from a read error. The rearrangement joins TRBV6-6 to TRBJ2-1; 8 nucleotides align to TRBD1. This CDR3 contains 13 residues. Germline V lookup: CDR1 MNHNY, CDR2 SVGAGI (reference sequence). Written as DNA, the CDR3 is TGTGCCAGCAGTTCGACAGGGGACAATGAGCGGTTCTTC. Translated, it gives CASSSTGDNERFF.

The sample holds many counts of this clonotype. This chain joins TRBV20-1 and TRBJ2-7; no clear D. CDR1 is DFQATT and CDR2 is SNEGSKA in the germline V gene (reference sequence). V shed 0 bases and J shed 3 bases, with 15 bases lying between them. This CDR3 has 15 amino acids. CDR3 coding DNA: TGCAGTGCTAGAGATGGGGTGGCTAGTAACTACGAGCAGTACTTC. This sequence encodes CSARDGVASNYEQYF.

This chain joins TRBV4-1 and TRBJ2-1; D is ambiguous. The CDR3 has 12 amino acids. The germline V gene has CDR1 MGHRA and CDR2 YSYEKL. V lost 4 bases to trimming and J lost 8 bases, with 9 bases between them. CDR3 residues: CASSRAWDEQFF. CDR3 sequence (DNA): TGCGCCAGCAGCCGAGCCTGGGATGAGCAGTTCTTC.

This clonotype was recorded at least ten times. CDR3 amino acids: CASSLSLAGDEQFF. The DNA of the CDR3 is TGTGCCAGCAGTTTGTCCCTAGCGGGAGACGAGCAGTTCTTC. J is TRBJ2-1 and V is TRBV12-3 or TRBV12-4; 10 nucleotides agree with TRBD2. The CDR3 is 14 amino acids. The V segment lost 3 bases and the J segment 10 bases; nucleotides outside the gene matches: 6.